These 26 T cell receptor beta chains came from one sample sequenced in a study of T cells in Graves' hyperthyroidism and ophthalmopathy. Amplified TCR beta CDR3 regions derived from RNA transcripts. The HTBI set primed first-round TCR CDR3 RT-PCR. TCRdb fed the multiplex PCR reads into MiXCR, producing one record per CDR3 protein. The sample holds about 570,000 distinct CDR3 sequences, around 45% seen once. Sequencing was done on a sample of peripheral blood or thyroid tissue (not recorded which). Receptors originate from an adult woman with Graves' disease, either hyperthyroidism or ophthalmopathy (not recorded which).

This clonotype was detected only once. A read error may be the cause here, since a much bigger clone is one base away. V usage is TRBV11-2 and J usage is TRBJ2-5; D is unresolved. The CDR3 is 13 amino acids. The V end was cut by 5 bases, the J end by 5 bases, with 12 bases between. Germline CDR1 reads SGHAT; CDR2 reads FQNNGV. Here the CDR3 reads CASSPRIGETQYF. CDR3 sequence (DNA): TGTGCCAGCAGCCCGAGGATCGGGGAGACCCAGTACTTC.

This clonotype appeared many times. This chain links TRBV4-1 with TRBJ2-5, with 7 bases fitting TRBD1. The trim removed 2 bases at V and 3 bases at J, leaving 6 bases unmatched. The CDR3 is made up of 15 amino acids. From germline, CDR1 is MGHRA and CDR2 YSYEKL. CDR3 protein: CASSQSPTGEETQYF. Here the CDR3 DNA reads TGCGCCAGCAGCCAATCCCCCACAGGGGAAGAGACCCAGTACTTC.

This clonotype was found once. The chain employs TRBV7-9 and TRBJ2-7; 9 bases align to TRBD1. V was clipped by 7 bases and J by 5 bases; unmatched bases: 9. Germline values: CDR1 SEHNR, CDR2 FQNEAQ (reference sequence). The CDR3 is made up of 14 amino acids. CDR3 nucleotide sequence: TGTGCCAGCAAAGAACAGGGGGCAATGGACGAGCAGTACTTC. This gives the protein CASKEQGAMDEQYF.

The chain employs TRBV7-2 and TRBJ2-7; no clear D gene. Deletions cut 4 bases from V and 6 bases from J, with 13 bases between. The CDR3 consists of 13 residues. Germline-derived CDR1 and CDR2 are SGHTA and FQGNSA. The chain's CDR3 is CASSSTTMGEQYF. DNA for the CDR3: TGTGCCAGCAGCTCCACCACCATGGGCGAGCAGTACTTC.

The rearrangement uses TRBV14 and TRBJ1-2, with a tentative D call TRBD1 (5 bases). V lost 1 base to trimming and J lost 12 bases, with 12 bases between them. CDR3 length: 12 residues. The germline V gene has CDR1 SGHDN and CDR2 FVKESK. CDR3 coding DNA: TGTGCCAGCAGCCAAGCCGGGGCTGGAAACACCTTC. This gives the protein CASSQAGAGNTF.

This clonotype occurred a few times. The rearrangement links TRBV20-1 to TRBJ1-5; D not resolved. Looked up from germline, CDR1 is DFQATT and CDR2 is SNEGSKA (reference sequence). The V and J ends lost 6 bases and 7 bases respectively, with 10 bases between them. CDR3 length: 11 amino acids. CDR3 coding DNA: TGCAGTGCCAGGTTGGGGCAGCCCCAGCATTTT. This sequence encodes CSARLGQPQHF.

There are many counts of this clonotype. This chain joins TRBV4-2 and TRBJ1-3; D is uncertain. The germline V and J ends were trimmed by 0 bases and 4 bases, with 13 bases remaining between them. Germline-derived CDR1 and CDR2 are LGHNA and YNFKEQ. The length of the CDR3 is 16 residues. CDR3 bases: TGTGCCAGCAGCCAAGAAATCGCGGGTATAGGAAACACCATATATTTT. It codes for CASSQEIAGIGNTIYF.

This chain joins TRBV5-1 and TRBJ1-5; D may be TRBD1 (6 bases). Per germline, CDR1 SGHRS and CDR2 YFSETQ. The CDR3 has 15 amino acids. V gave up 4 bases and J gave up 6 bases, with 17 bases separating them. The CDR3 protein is CASSTSGTNGQPQHF. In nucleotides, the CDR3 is TGCGCCAGCAGCACCTCCGGGACAAACGGTCAGCCCCAGCATTTT.

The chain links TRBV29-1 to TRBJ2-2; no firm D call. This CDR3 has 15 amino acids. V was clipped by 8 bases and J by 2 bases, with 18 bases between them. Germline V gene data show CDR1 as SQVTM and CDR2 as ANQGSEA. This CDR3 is CSFPNGLGNTGELFF. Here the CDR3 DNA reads TGCAGCTTCCCTAATGGGCTAGGTAACACCGGGGAGCTGTTTTTT.

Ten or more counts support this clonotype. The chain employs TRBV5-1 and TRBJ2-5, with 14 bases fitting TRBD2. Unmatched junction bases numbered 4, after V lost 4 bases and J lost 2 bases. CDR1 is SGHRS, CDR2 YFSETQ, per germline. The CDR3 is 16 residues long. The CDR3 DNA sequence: TGCGCCAGCAGCCCGAGGACTAGCGGGAGGCAAGAGACCCAGTACTTC. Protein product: CASSPRTSGRQETQYF. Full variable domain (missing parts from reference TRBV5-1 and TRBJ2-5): KAGVTQTPRYLIKTRGQQVTLSCSPISGHRSVSWYQQTPGQGLQFLFEYFSETQRNKGNFPGRFSGRQFSNSRSEMNVSTLELGDSALYLCASSPRTSGRQETQYFGPGTRLLVL.

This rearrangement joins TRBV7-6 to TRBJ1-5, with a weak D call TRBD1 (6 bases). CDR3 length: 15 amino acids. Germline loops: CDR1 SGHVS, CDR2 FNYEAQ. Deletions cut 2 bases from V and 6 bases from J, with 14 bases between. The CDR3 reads CASSLLQGPGQPQHF. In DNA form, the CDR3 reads TGTGCCAGCAGCTTACTTCAGGGGCCCGGTCAGCCCCAGCATTTT.

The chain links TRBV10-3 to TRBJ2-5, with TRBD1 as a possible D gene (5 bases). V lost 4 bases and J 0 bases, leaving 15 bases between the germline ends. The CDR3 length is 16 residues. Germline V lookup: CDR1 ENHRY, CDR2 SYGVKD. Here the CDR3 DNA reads TGTGCCATCAGTGGTAGAACAGGAACGTACCAAGAGACCCAGTACTTC. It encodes CAISGRTGTYQETQYF.

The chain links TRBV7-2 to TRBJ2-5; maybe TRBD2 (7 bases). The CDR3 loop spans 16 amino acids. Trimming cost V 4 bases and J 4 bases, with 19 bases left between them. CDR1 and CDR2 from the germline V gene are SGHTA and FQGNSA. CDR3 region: CASSSAGGASRETQYF. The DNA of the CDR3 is TGTGCCAGCAGCTCCGCTGGGGGGGCCAGCCGAGAGACCCAGTACTTC.

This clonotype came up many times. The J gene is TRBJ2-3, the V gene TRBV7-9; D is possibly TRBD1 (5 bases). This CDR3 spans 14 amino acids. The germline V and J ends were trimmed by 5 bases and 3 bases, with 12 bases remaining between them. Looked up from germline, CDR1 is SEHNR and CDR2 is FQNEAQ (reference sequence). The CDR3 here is CASSQGPVTDTQYF. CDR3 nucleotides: TGTGCCAGCAGCCAGGGTCCCGTGACAGATACGCAGTATTTT.

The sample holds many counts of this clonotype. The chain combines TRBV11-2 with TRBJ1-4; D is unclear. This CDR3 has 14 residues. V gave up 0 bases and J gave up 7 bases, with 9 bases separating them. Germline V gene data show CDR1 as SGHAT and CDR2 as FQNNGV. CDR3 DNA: TGTGCCAGCAGCTTAGATCGTCACGGTGAAAAACTGTTTTTT. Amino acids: CASSLDRHGEKLFF.

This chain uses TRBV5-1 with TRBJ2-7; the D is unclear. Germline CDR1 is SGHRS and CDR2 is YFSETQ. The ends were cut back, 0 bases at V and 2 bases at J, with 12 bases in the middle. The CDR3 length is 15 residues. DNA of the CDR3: TGCGCCAGCAGCTTGGACGCCAGCCAAACCTACGAGCAGTACTTC. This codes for CASSLDASQTYEQYF.

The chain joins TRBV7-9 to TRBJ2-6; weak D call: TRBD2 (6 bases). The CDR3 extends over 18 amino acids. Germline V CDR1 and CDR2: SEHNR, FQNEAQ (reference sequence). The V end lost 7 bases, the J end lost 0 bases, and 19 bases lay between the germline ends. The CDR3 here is CASTNAPRGSSGANVLTF. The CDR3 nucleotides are TGTGCCAGCACCAACGCCCCCCGGGGGAGCTCTGGGGCCAACGTCCTGACTTTC.

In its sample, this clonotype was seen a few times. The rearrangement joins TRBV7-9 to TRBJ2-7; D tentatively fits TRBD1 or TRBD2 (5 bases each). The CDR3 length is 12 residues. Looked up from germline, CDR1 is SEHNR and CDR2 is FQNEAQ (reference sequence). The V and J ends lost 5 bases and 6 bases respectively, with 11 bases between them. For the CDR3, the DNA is TGTGCCAGCAGCCCCGAGGGACCCGAGCAGTACTTC. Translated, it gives CASSPEGPEQYF.

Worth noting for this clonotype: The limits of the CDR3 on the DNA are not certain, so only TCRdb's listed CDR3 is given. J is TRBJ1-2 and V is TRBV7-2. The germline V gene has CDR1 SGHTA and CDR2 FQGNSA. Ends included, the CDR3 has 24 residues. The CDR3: CASTNQTSMYLCASSFHGSYGYTF.

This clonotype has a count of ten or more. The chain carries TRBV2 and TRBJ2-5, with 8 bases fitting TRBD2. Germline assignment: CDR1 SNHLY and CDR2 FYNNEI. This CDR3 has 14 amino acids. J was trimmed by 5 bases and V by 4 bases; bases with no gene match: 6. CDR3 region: CASSGAGAEETQYF. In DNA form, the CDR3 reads TGTGCCAGCAGTGGAGCGGGAGCGGAGGAGACCCAGTACTTC.

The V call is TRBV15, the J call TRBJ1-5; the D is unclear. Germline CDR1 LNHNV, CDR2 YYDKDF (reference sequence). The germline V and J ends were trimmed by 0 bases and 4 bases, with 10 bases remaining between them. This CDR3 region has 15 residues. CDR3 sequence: CATSRDAGLNQPQHF. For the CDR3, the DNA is TGTGCCACCAGCAGAGATGCAGGATTGAATCAGCCCCAGCATTTT. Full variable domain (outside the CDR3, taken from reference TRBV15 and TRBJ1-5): DAMVIQNPRYQVTQFGKPVTLSCSQTLNHNVMYWYQQKSSQAPKLLFHYYDKDFNNEADTPDNFQSRRPNTSFCFLDIRSPGLGDTAMYLCATSRDAGLNQPQHFGDGTRLSIL.

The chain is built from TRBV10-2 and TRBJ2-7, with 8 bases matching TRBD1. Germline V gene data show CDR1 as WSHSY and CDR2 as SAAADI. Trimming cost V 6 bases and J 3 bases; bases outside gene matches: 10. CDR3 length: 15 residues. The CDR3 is CASSVRTGLGYEQYF. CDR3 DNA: TGCGCCAGCAGCGTACGGACAGGGTTAGGCTACGAGCAGTACTTC.

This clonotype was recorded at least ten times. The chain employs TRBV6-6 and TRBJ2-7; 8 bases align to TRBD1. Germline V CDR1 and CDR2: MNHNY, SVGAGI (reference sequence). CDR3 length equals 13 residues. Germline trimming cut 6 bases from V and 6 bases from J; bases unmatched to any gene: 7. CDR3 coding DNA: TGTGCCAGCAGGAGAGACAGGGGAGGCGAGCAGTACTTC. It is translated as CASRRDRGGEQYF.

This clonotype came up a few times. As DNA, the CDR3 is TGTGCCAGCCGGGACAGGGGGCACGAGCAGCCCCAGCATTTT. Translated, it gives CASRDRGHEQPQHF. This chain links TRBV2 with TRBJ1-5; 12 nucleotides match TRBD1. Germline V gene sequence: CDR1 SNHLY, CDR2 FYNNEI. The CDR3 extends over 14 amino acids. V was clipped by 8 bases and J by 7 bases; unmatched bases: 6. Supplemented by reference TRBV2 and TRBJ1-5, the full variable domain reads EPEVTQTPSHQVTQMGQEVILRCVPISNHLYFYWYRQILGQKVEFLVSFYNNEISEKSEIFDDQFSVERPDGSNFTLKIRSTKLEDSAMYFCASRDRGHEQPQHFGDGTRLSIL.

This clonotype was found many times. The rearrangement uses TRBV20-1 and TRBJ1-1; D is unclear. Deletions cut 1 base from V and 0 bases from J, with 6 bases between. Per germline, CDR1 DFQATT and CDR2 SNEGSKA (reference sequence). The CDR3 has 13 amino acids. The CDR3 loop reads CSARVGVNTEAFF. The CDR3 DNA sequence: TGCAGTGCTAGAGTAGGCGTGAACACTGAAGCTTTCTTT.

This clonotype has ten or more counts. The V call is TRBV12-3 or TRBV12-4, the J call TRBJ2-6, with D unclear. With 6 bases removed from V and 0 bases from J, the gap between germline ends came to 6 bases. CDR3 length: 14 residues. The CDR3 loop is CASRESSGANVLTF. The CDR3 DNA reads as TGTGCCAGCAGAGAAAGCTCTGGGGCCAACGTCCTGACTTTC.